The next 9 T cell receptor beta chains were all read from a single sample in a study of prognosis after radiotherapy for stage I lung cancer. Template was genomic DNA; TCR beta CDR3 amplified in two multiplex PCR rounds. First-round PCR employed TRBV- and TRBJ-specific primers for each gene. Each CDR3 protein gets one entry after TCRdb re-called the multiplex PCR reads with MiXCR. The sample yields around 25,000 distinct CDR3 sequences, about 37% seen once. The starting material was PBMCs, obtained before or after stereotactic body radiation therapy (not recorded which). The origin of the receptors is a donor older than 45 with non-small cell lung cancer.

This clonotype showed up many times. This rearrangement joins TRBV28 to TRBJ2-7; D perhaps matches TRBD1 (6 bases). The germline V gene encodes CDR1 MDHEN and CDR2 SYDVKM. The CDR3 totals 14 residues. With 5 bases removed from V and 2 bases from J, the gap between germline ends came to 13 bases. This CDR3 is CASSTSGTTYEQYF. The DNA of the CDR3 is TGTGCCAGCAGTACCTCCGGGACAACCTACGAGCAGTACTTC.

The rearrangement links TRBV6-1 to TRBJ2-7; 10 bases line up with TRBD2. Germline V CDR1 and CDR2: MNHNS, SASEGT. Trimming took 8 bases from V and 3 from J; bases not matched to a gene: 4. The CDR3 has 13 amino acids. Here the CDR3 DNA reads TGTGCCAGCGAAGCGGGAGGGCACTACGAGCAGTACTTC. This encodes CASEAGGHYEQYF.

Regarding this clonotype: A much larger clonotype is one base distant, so this may be a read error. The chain uses TRBV4-2 and TRBJ1-4; D is undetermined. V shed 0 bases and J shed 14 bases, with 16 bases lying between them. The CDR3 totals 14 residues. The germline V gene encodes CDR1 LGHNA and CDR2 YNFKEQ. This CDR3 reads CASSQENSVMRLFF. DNA for the CDR3: TGTGCCAGCAGCCAAGAAAACAGTGTCATGCGTCTGTTTTTT.

About this clonotype: A much bigger clone sits one base away, suggesting this may be a read error. V and J are TRBV7-9 and TRBJ1-5, with D tentatively TRBD1 (5 bases). Deletions cut 5 bases from V and 10 bases from J, with 21 bases between. Germline values: CDR1 SEHNR, CDR2 FQNEAQ (reference sequence). The CDR3 totals 15 residues. CDR3 nucleotide sequence: TGTGCCAGCAGCCGCGGGGGGGGGTTAAGTTGCCCCCAGCATTTT. It codes for CASSRGGGLSCPQHF.

This clonotype showed up many times. The V and J genes are TRBV20-1 and TRBJ1-1; TRBD1 is a possible D gene (6 bases). The V and J ends lost 6 bases and 2 bases respectively, with 13 bases between them. Germline V gene lookup returns CDR1 DFQATT and CDR2 SNEGSKA (reference sequence). The CDR3 totals 13 residues. CDR3 DNA sequence: TGCAGTGCCAGAAGGGGGTCTAACACTGAAGCTTTCTTT. Translating it yields CSARRGSNTEAFF.

This clonotype showed up many times. The gene calls are TRBV19 and TRBJ2-5; TRBD1 or TRBD2 may be the D gene (7 bases each). Germline CDR1 and CDR2: LNHDA and SQIVND (reference sequence). The V end lost 8 bases, the J end lost 4 bases, and 26 bases lay between the germline ends. The CDR3 contains 17 residues. CDR3 loop: CASGQSLFQGGPETQYF. In DNA form, the CDR3 reads TGTGCCAGTGGACAATCCCTCTTCCAGGGGGGGCCAGAGACCCAGTACTTC.

Remarks on this clonotype: A far larger clone is off by one base, so a read error is likely. CDR3 DNA: TGTGCCAGCAGTTACGAGGCGCTGAACCCGTCGGGACATGGGCGGGGCGAGCAGTACTTC. Its protein is CASSYEALNPSGHGRGEQYF. V and J are TRBV6-8 and TRBJ2-7; D tentatively fits TRBD1 or TRBD2 (6 bases each). The CDR3 extends over 20 amino acids. The V gene's germline CDR1 is MNHGY and CDR2 SAAAGT. Trimming shortened V by 2 bases and J by 6 bases, and 32 bases separated the two germline ends.

Ten or more counts support this clonotype. The CDR3 loop reads CATEGSGGEGKTQYF. CDR3 coding DNA: TGTGCCACCGAAGGGAGTGGGGGGGAGGGGAAGACCCAGTACTTC. The chain couples TRBV28 to TRBJ2-5, with 7 nucleotides matching TRBD2. Germline V CDR1 and CDR2: MDHEN, SYDVKM. Unmatched junction bases numbered 17, after V lost 10 bases and J lost 6 bases. The CDR3 is made up of 15 amino acids.

V is TRBV7-6 and J is TRBJ1-6; a weak D match, TRBD1 (5 bases). The CDR3 runs to 16 residues. Germline CDR1 is SGHVS and CDR2 is FNYEAQ. V gave up 3 bases and J gave up 6 bases, with 15 bases separating them. For the CDR3, the DNA is TGTGCCAGCAGCTTGGGGACCGGGACGGCTAATTCACCCCTCCACTTT. Residues: CASSLGTGTANSPLHF. The whole variable domain, remainder taken from reference TRBV7-6 and TRBJ1-6, is GAGVSQSPRYKVTKRGQDVALRCDPISGHVSLYWYRQALGQGPEFLTYFNYEAQQDKSGLPNDRFSAERPEGSISTLTIQRTEQRDSAMYRCASSLGTGTANSPLHFGNGTRLTVT.